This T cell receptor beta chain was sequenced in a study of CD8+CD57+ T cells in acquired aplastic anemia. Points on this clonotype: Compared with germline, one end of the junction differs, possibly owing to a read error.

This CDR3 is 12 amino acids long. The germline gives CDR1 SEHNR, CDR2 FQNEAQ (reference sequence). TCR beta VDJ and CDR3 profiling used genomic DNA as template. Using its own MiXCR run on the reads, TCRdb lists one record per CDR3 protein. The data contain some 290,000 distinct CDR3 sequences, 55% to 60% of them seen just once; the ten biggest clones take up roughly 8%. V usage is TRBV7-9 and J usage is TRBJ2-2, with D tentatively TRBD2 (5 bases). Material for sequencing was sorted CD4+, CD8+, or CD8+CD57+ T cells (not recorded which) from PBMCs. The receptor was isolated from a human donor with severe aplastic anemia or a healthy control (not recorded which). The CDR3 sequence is CASSLNTGKLFF. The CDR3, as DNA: TGTGCCAGCAGCCTCAACACCGGGAAGCTGTTTTTT.